This passage covers 20 T cell receptor beta chains from one sample sequenced in a study of T cell clonality in common variable immunodeficiency. Measured with immunoSEQ multiplex PCR; TCRdb has only the in-frame clones, and not every one. The sample is made up of about 64,000 clones, none counted only once. The specimen was peripheral blood mononuclear cells. Every receptor here comes from a person aged 18-70 years in good health.

Many counts were recorded for this clone. The read ends 3 residues shy of where the CDR3 ends; the end is completed using the germline J gene. The chain joins TRBV7-9 to TRBJ1-1; 10 nucleotides line up with TRBD1. This CDR3 has 15 amino acids. Germline CDR1 reads SEHNR; CDR2 reads FQNEAQ (reference sequence). The J segment lost 5 bases and the V segment lost 4 bases, leaving 7 bases of the junction unmatched. The part of the CDR3 DNA that was read is TGTGCCAGCAGCTCGACAGGGGGCGTAGGTACTGAA. Translated: CASSSTGGVGTE. The CDR3 as a whole reads CASSSTGGVGTEAFF.

At least ten counts were recorded for this clone. Sequencing ends 3 residues short of the CDR3 end; the germline J gene provides the rest. V gene TRBV29-1 combines with J gene TRBJ1-1, with 8 bases that match TRBD1. In germline, CDR1 is SQVTM, CDR2 ANQGSEA. This CDR3 comprises 13 residues. V trimming: 7 bases; J trimming: 3 bases; junction bases outside the gene matches: 7. CDR3 DNA (partial): TGCAGCGCACGGACAGGGAAGGACACTGAA. It codes for CSARTGKDTE. The entire CDR3 sequence reads CSARTGKDTEAFF.

Ten or more counts support this clone. The read ends 3 residues before the CDR3 terminus; that terminus is restored from the germline J gene. The rearrangement joins TRBV19 to TRBJ2-3, with 12 nucleotides matching TRBD2. The J segment lost 7 bases and the V segment lost 5 bases, leaving 4 bases of the junction unmatched. The germline CDR1 and CDR2 sequences are LNHDA and SQIVND (reference sequence). CDR3 length: 14 residues. The covered CDR3 bases are TGTGCCAGTAGTGGCGGACTAGCGGGGTATACG. Amino acid sequence: CASSGGLAGYT. The whole CDR3 protein is CASSGGLAGYTQYF.

This clone was seen many times. The read terminates 3 residues before the CDR3 end, so the remaining end is supplied by the germline J gene. The V call is TRBV10-2, the J call TRBJ2-7; the D is unclear. This CDR3 has 13 amino acids. V lost 4 bases and J lost 0, with 7 bases in between. Germline loops: CDR1 WSHSY, CDR2 SAAADI. The covered CDR3 bases are TGCGCCAGCAGTGTAGCAACCTCCTACGAG. This encodes CASSVATSYE. The CDR3 in full is CASSVATSYEQYF.

This clone was counted many times. The CDR3 extends 3 residues past the end of the read, so its final part is completed from the germline J gene. This rearrangement joins TRBV28 to TRBJ1-2, with 7 bases that match TRBD1. J gave up 5 bases and V 5 bases, and 5 bases lay outside the gene matches. The CDR3 is made up of 13 amino acids. Germline-derived CDR1 and CDR2 are MDHEN and SYDVKM. The CDR3 sequence: CASSLQGYYGYTF. The covered CDR3 bases are TGTGCCAGCAGTCTACAGGGGTATTATGGC.

This clone was detected ten times or more. The observed sequence ends 3 residues before the CDR3 terminus, with the missing tail filled in from the germline J gene. The chain links TRBV18 to TRBJ2-2; 8 bases align to TRBD1. The CDR3 has 17 amino acids. V lost 4 bases and J lost 7; bases outside the gene matches: 14. Germline V lookup: CDR1 KGHSH, CDR2 LQKENI. The CDR3 DNA, read in part, is TGTGCCAGCTCACTACGCCCGGACAGGGTAACTGACGGGGAG. It specifies CASSLRPDRVTDGE. The whole CDR3 reads CASSLRPDRVTDGELFF. The variable domain in full, completed from reference TRBV18 and TRBJ2-2, reads NAGVMQNPRHLVRRRGQEARLRCSPMKGHSHVYWYRQLPEEGLKFMVYLQKENIIDESGMPKERFSAEFPKEGPSILRIQQVVRGDSAAYFCASSLRPDRVTDGELFFGEGSRLTVL.

This clone was detected ten times or more. The read ends 3 residues early relative to the CDR3; the germline J gene fills the gap. The rearrangement uses TRBV5-1 and TRBJ2-6, with 9 positions matching TRBD1. Looked up from germline, CDR1 is SGHRS and CDR2 is YFSETQ. V was clipped by 0 bases and J by 5 bases; unmatched bases: 6. There are 17 residues in the CDR3. Partial CDR3 DNA: TGCGCCAGCAGCTTGGAAGGACAGGGGCCTCGGGCCAACGTC. Translated: CASSLEGQGPRANV. The whole CDR3 protein reads CASSLEGQGPRANVLTF.

This clone was picked up many times. The read terminates 3 residues ahead of where the CDR3 ends, so the germline J gene completes it. The chain carries TRBV19 and TRBJ2-7; D is perhaps TRBD2 (7 bases). Per the germline V gene, CDR1 is LNHDA and CDR2 is SQIVND (reference sequence). CDR3 length: 16 residues. The ends were cut back, 4 bases at V and 0 bases at J, with 16 bases in the middle. The part of the CDR3 DNA that was read is TGTGCCAGTAGTAACCTCGGGGGGCTTAGCTCCTACGAG. Residues: CASSNLGGLSSYE. In full, the CDR3 reads CASSNLGGLSSYEQYF.

This clone was recorded at least ten times. The sequenced part of the CDR3 DNA is TGTGCCAGCAGTCCCCAGGACAGGTGGGGACCC. Translation gives CASSPQDRWGP. The CDR3 as a whole reads CASSPQDRWGPQHF. The genes are TRBV12-3 or TRBV12-4 and TRBJ1-5; 7 bases map to TRBD1. The CDR3 end lies 3 residues beyond the end of the read and is filled in from the germline J gene. The CDR3 extends over 14 amino acids.

This clone was seen at least ten times. The CDR3 end falls 3 residues outside the read, so it is completed with the germline J gene. The chain combines TRBV6-1 with TRBJ2-7; TRBD1 might be the D (6 bases). From germline, CDR1 is MNHNS and CDR2 SASEGT. The length of the CDR3 is 15 residues. V was cut by 1 base and J by 2 bases, with 12 bases left in between. The sequenced part of the CDR3 DNA is TGTGCCAGCAGTGAAGTATCAGGGGCGCCCTACGAG. It encodes CASSEVSGAPYE. In full, the CDR3 reads CASSEVSGAPYEQYF.

This clone has at least ten counts. With the read ending 3 residues before the CDR3 end, the germline J gene is used to fill in that end. V usage is TRBV30 and J usage is TRBJ2-7; 11 positions match TRBD2. Germline V lookup: CDR1 GTSNPN, CDR2 SVGIG (reference sequence). The CDR3 extends over 14 amino acids. V gave up 6 bases and J gave up 3 bases; unmatched junction bases: 7. The CDR3 loop reads CACQPGLAVYEQYF. CDR3 DNA, as far as it was read: TGTGCCTGCCAACCGGGACTAGCGGTCTACGAG.

This clone has at least ten counts. The missing CDR3 end, 3 residues past where the read stops, is filled in from the germline J gene. The rearrangement joins TRBV30 to TRBJ2-1; perhaps TRBD2 as D (5 bases). The germline gives CDR1 GTSNPN, CDR2 SVGIG (reference sequence). V was pared by 0 bases and J by 6 bases, with 12 bases between. The CDR3 is 14 amino acids. CDR3 amino acids: CAWSVSDEGNEQFF. Incomplete CDR3 DNA: TGTGCCTGGAGTGTATCTGACGAGGGCAATGAG. Full variable domain (missing parts from reference TRBV30 and TRBJ2-1): SQTIHQWPATLVQPVGSPLSLECTVEGTSNPNLYWYRQAAGRGLQLLFYSVGIGQISSEVPQNLSASRPQDRQFILSSKKLLLSDSGFYLCAWSVSDEGNEQFFGPGTRLTVL.

This clone was detected ten times or more. The CDR3 end is not reached by the read, which stops 3 residues before it; the germline J gene fills it in. The rearrangement uses TRBV5-4 and TRBJ2-1; 8 bases are shared with TRBD1. J gave up 4 bases and V 3 bases, and 6 bases lay outside the gene matches. In germline, CDR1 is SGHNT, CDR2 YYREEE (reference sequence). The CDR3 is made up of 15 amino acids. The CDR3: CASSSQGAFYNEQFF. The covered CDR3 bases are TGTGCCAGCAGCTCGCAGGGGGCGTTTTACAATGAG.

This clone was counted ten times or more. With the read ending 3 residues before the CDR3 end, the germline J gene is used to fill in that end. The genes are TRBV19 and TRBJ1-2; TRBD1 agrees at 10 bases. Germline CDR1 LNHDA, CDR2 SQIVND (reference sequence). The CDR3 totals 15 residues. This CDR3 reads CASSRTGTGVDGYTF. Incomplete CDR3 DNA: TGTGCCAGTAGCAGAACCGGGACAGGGGTTGACGGC.

In its sample, this clone was seen many times. The sequence runs out 3 residues before the end of the CDR3; the remainder is reconstructed from the germline J gene. The rearrangement links TRBV18 to TRBJ2-7; weak D call: TRBD2 (5 bases). This CDR3 has 14 amino acids. Trimming took 6 bases from V and 3 from J, leaving 15 bases between them. Germline V lookup: CDR1 KGHSH, CDR2 LQKENI. CDR3 protein: CASSTGVKGYEQYF. CDR3 DNA (partial): TGTGCCAGCTCGACCGGGGTGAAGGGCTACGAG.

This clone was counted ten times or more. Sequencing ends 3 residues short of the CDR3 end; the germline J gene provides the rest. This chain uses TRBV10-1 with TRBJ2-7; 7 bases are a match to TRBD1. This CDR3 comprises 16 residues. Germline lookup yields CDR1 WNHNN and CDR2 SYGVQD (reference sequence). V lost 2 bases and J lost 6; bases outside the gene matches: 13. Incomplete CDR3 DNA: TGCGCCAGCAGTGAGCCCCTGACAGGGACGGAAAGCGAG. Encoded protein: CASSEPLTGTESE. The whole CDR3 is CASSEPLTGTESEQYF.

The sample holds many counts of this clone. The sequence runs out 3 residues before the end of the CDR3; the remainder is reconstructed from the germline J gene. The chain carries TRBV6-1 and TRBJ1-5, with D tentatively TRBD1 (5 bases). The V end was cut by 0 bases, the J end by 6 bases, with 15 bases between. This CDR3 has 16 amino acids. Germline CDR1 is MNHNS and CDR2 is SASEGT. The CDR3 reads CASSEAPLGDSQPQHF. The sequenced part of the CDR3 DNA is TGTGCCAGCAGTGAAGCGCCGTTGGGTGACAGTCAGCCC.

This clone was detected many times. The CDR3 is cut off 3 residues early in the read; its end comes from the germline J gene. This chain joins TRBV5-4 and TRBJ2-7; 11 bases fit TRBD1. V lost 4 bases and J lost 6; bases outside the gene matches: 6. The CDR3 is 14 residues long. From germline, CDR1 is SGHNT and CDR2 YYREEE (reference sequence). The covered CDR3 bases are TGTGCCAGCAGCCCGGGACAGGGGGTAAGCGAG. Amino acids: CASSPGQGVSE. The entire CDR3 protein is CASSPGQGVSEQYF.

This clone was recorded a few times. The observed sequence ends 3 residues before the CDR3 terminus, with the missing tail filled in from the germline J gene. The V call is TRBV7-8, the J call TRBJ2-3; D possibly uses TRBD1 or TRBD2 (7 bases each). CDR3 length: 15 residues. Per the germline V gene, CDR1 is SGHVS and CDR2 is FQNEAQ. The germline V and J ends were trimmed by 2 bases and 4 bases, with 13 bases remaining between them. CDR3 sequence: CASSLWGRGPDTQYF. The covered CDR3 bases are TGTGCCAGCAGCTTATGGGGGAGGGGGCCAGATACG.

This clone was observed at least ten times. The read terminates 3 residues ahead of where the CDR3 ends, so the germline J gene completes it. V is TRBV28 and J is TRBJ2-2; D is ambiguous. Germline V gene data show CDR1 as MDHEN and CDR2 as SYDVKM. V lost 6 bases and J 4 bases, leaving 6 bases between the germline ends. The CDR3 contains 12 residues. CDR3 DNA, as far as it was read: TGTGCCAGCAGCCCATTCACCGGGGAG. Protein product: CASSPFTGE. The CDR3 reads in full as CASSPFTGELFF. Based on the CDR3 plus reference TRBV28 and TRBJ2-2, the full variable domain is DVKVTQSSRYLVKRTGEKVFLECVQDMDHENMFWYRQDPGLGLRLIYFSYDVKMKEKGDIPEGYSVSREKKERFSLILESASTNQTSMYLCASSPFTGELFFGEGSRLTVL.